The present entry profiles one TCR beta chain with its context. Its cognate antigen is unknown. These data belong to a study of a mutant IDH1 vaccine in newly diagnosed glioma. Background on the study: Treated patients, averaging about 40 years, were roughly 62% male and around 40% female. At week 47 came visit V13, while visit V12 had come at week 35. Former treatment meant radiotherapy, temozolomide, or both; the majority had gotten both.

Losses at the gene ends were 6 bases for V and 2 bases for J; bases not matched to a gene: 3. The V gene's germline CDR1 is SGHTA and CDR2 FQGNSA. This CDR3 contains 14 residues. Study findings and constraints: No link was apparently found between pseudoprogression and changes in top peripheral T cell clonotypes.

Using immunoSEQ multiplex PCR, the repertoire was profiled, and TCRdb retains in-frame clones only, with some absent. Counted here are about 69,000 clones, approximately 86% occurring once; the ten biggest clones make up roughly 2%. Time point of the sample: week 35, safety follow-up. Vaccination comprised doses that each held 300 ug of mutant IDH1 20-mer peptide, plus topical imiquimod. The source of this sequence is a man younger than 45 with glioma. This rearrangement joins TRBV7-2 to TRBJ2-1; TRBD1 matches 8 bases. The material was PBMCs, obtained from a glioma patient whose treatment included an IDH1 peptide vaccine. The chain's CDR3 is CASRQGGPYNEQFF. For the CDR3, the DNA is TGTGCCAGCAGACAGGGGGGCCCCTACAATGAGCAGTTCTTC. Full variable domain (rest looked up from reference TRBV7-2 and TRBJ2-1): GAGVSQSPSNKVTEKGKDVELRCDPISGHTALYWYRQSLGQGLEFLIYFQGNSAPDKSGLPSDRFSAERTGGSVSTLTIQRTQQEDSAVYLCASRQGGPYNEQFFGPGTRLTVL.